The 30 T cell receptor beta chains presented below share a single source sample, sequenced in a study of blood T cell repertoires in COVID-19. The method was immunoSEQ multiplex PCR; TCRdb's version includes in-frame clones alone and lacks a portion of them. The sample gives roughly 300,000 clones, around 88% of which show up once; roughly 1.3% is in the top ten. Sequenced: peripheral blood. All receptors come from a woman in her forties or fifties with acute or convalescent COVID-19.

The rearrangement joins TRBV25-1 to TRBJ1-2, with TRBD1 matching 8 bases. CDR3 length: 15 residues. CDR1 and CDR2 (germline): MGHDK, SYGVNS. Unmatched junction bases numbered 9, after V lost 3 bases and J lost 6 bases. CDR3 loop: CASSDGQGNRDGYTF. Written as DNA, the CDR3 is TGTGCCAGCAGTGACGGACAGGGAAATAGGGATGGCTACACCTTC.

The chain has TRBV7-9 and TRBJ1-4; 8 nucleotides match TRBD1. The CDR3 runs 15 residues. The germline CDR1 and CDR2 sequences are SEHNR and FQNEAQ (reference sequence). Losses at the gene ends were 0 bases for V and 8 bases for J; bases not matched to a gene: 5. The CDR3 DNA reads TGTGCCAGCAGCTTAGCACGGACAGGGAGGGAAAAACTGTTTTTT. Protein sequence: CASSLARTGREKLFF.

The chain uses TRBV7-6 and TRBJ2-4, with D unclear. Trimming stripped 5 bases from V and 6 bases from J, with 11 bases between. CDR1 is SGHVS, CDR2 FNYEAQ, per germline. The CDR3 is 13 residues long. The CDR3 nucleotides are TGTGCCAGCAGCCTAGATCTCGGAAACATTCAGTACTTC. Its translation is CASSLDLGNIQYF.

The chain employs TRBV7-9 and TRBJ2-3, with D tentatively TRBD1 (5 bases). The ends were cut back, 3 bases at V and 4 bases at J, with 14 bases in the middle. This CDR3 contains 15 residues. Germline CDR1 SEHNR, CDR2 FQNEAQ (reference sequence). The DNA of the CDR3 is TGTGCCAGCAGCTTTAGGCAGGGAATTTCAGATACGCAGTATTTT. It translates to CASSFRQGISDTQYF.

This clone was seen only a few times. The rearrangement links TRBV5-1 to TRBJ2-3; 8 bases map to TRBD2. The CDR3 runs 15 residues. V shed 5 bases and J 4 bases; nucleotides not matched to a gene: 9. Germline V gene sequence: CDR1 SGHRS, CDR2 YFSETQ. DNA of the CDR3: TGCGCCAGCAGATCAGAGCGGGGGACCCCAGATACGCAGTATTTT. Translation gives CASRSERGTPDTQYF.

This clone was observed once. The genes are TRBV7-9 and TRBJ1-1, with 10 bases aligning to TRBD1. Germline V gives CDR1 SEHNR, CDR2 FQNEAQ (reference sequence). This CDR3 is 15 amino acids long. J lost 4 bases, V lost 4 bases, and 6 bases had no gene match. This CDR3 reads CASSSSGQGFTEAFF. CDR3 in DNA: TGTGCCAGCAGCTCGTCGGGACAGGGGTTCACTGAAGCTTTCTTT.

J is TRBJ2-2 and V is TRBV5-6; tentative D call: TRBD1 (5 bases). The CDR3 is 17 residues long. Trimming left V 1 base short and J 5 bases short, with 18 bases between. Looked up from germline, CDR1 is SGHDT and CDR2 is YYEEEE. The CDR3 nucleotides read TGTGCCAGCAGCTTGATTGTTGCAGGGTTCGGAACCGGGGAGCTGTTTTTT. Translating gives CASSLIVAGFGTGELFF.

The rearrangement links TRBV27 to TRBJ2-5; D possibly corresponds to TRBD2 (5 bases). Germline values: CDR1 MNHEY, CDR2 SMNVEV (reference sequence). The CDR3 contains 14 residues. V was cut by 1 base and J by 5 bases, with 11 bases left in between. CDR3 sequence reads: CASSLYFRGETQYF. The CDR3 DNA is TGTGCCAGCAGTTTATACTTCCGAGGGGAGACCCAGTACTTC.

The V and J genes are TRBV27 and TRBJ1-6; D possibly corresponds to TRBD1 (6 bases). Germline assignment: CDR1 MNHEY and CDR2 SMNVEV (reference sequence). The CDR3 is 14 residues long. Trimming cost V 5 bases and J 11 bases, with 16 bases left between them. The CDR3 nucleotides read TGTGCCAGCAGTGTCCGGACAGACAACGCACCCCTCCACTTT. It is translated as CASSVRTDNAPLHF.

There are a few counts of this clone. V and J are TRBV11-2 and TRBJ1-1; 8 bases line up with TRBD1. The germline V gene encodes CDR1 SGHAT and CDR2 FQNNGV. After removal of 6 bases from V and 0 bases from J, the junction contained 3 bases not matched to a gene. The CDR3 has 14 amino acids. CDR3 sequence (DNA): TGTGCCAGCAGTAAGGACAGGGTGAACACTGAAGCTTTCTTT. This codes for CASSKDRVNTEAFF.

V and J are TRBV7-3 and TRBJ2-3; no clear D gene. V was shortened by 4 bases and J by 5 bases, with 10 bases between the two germline ends. The CDR3 extends over 13 amino acids. Per germline, CDR1 SGHTA and CDR2 FQGTGA. The CDR3 sequence is CASSSNPGDTQYF. The CDR3 bases are TGTGCCAGCAGCTCCAACCCCGGAGATACGCAGTATTTT.

In its sample, this clone was seen a few times. V usage is TRBV21-1 and J usage is TRBJ1-5. TRBV21-1 is noted as a pseudogene. This CDR3 is 18 amino acids long. CDR3 DNA sequence: TGTGCCAGCAGCAAACCCAAACACGACTACCTACGGGGGCAGCCCCAGCATTTT. Residues: CASSKPKHDYLRGQPQHF.

This clone was found once. The J gene is TRBJ2-3, the V gene TRBV7-9, with D maybe TRBD2 (5 bases). Germline values: CDR1 SEHNR, CDR2 FQNEAQ (reference sequence). The CDR3 consists of 14 residues. The ends were cut back, 4 bases at V and 3 bases at J, with 11 bases in the middle. The CDR3 region is CASSSLGGTDTQYF. CDR3 coding DNA: TGTGCCAGCAGCTCCCTGGGCGGGACAGATACGCAGTATTTT.

The chain couples TRBV2 to TRBJ1-1; D call uncertain. CDR3 length equals 14 residues. CDR1 is SNHLY and CDR2 is FYNNEI in the germline V gene. V shed 8 bases and J shed 2 bases, with 15 bases lying between them. Written as DNA, the CDR3 is TGTGCCAGCTCATTGGGGAGGGTAAACACTGAAGCTTTCTTT. Translated, it gives CASSLGRVNTEAFF. The whole variable domain, remainder taken from reference TRBV2 and TRBJ1-1, is EPEVTQTPSHQVTQMGQEVILRCVPISNHLYFYWYRQILGQKVEFLVSFYNNEISEKSEIFDDQFSVERPDGSNFTLKIRSTKLEDSAMYFCASSLGRVNTEAFFGQGTRLTVV.

This clone has just a few counts. This sequence joins TRBV5-5 and TRBJ1-2; no clear D gene. Looked up from germline, CDR1 is SGHKS and CDR2 is YYEKEE (reference sequence). The ends were cut back, 0 bases at V and 3 bases at J, with 12 bases in the middle. The CDR3 length is 15 residues. The CDR3 here is CASSLAAGGYYGYTF. The CDR3 region has the DNA TGTGCCAGCAGCTTGGCGGCGGGAGGCTACTATGGCTACACCTTC.

J is TRBJ1-6 and V is TRBV19, with D uncertain. Germline CDR1 is LNHDA and CDR2 is SQIVND (reference sequence). The CDR3 has 12 residues. V dropped 5 bases and J dropped 7 bases, with 6 bases sitting between them. Written as DNA, the CDR3 is TGTGCCAGTAGTGAGAGAAATTCACCCCTCCACTTT. Protein product: CASSERNSPLHF.

J is TRBJ2-7 and V is TRBV6-6; 11 nucleotides line up with TRBD1. V was pared by 4 bases and J by 3 bases, with 5 bases of the junction left unmatched. The CDR3 runs 15 residues. Germline CDR1 reads MNHNY; CDR2 reads SVGAGI (reference sequence). Written as DNA, the CDR3 is TGTGCCAGCAGTTCGCCGGGACAGGGGGACTACGAGCAGTACTTC. Translation gives CASSSPGQGDYEQYF.

For the CDR3, the DNA is TGTGCCAGCAGTTACAACGGTTATCAGCCCCAGCATTTT. Protein sequence: CASSYNGYQPQHF. The gene calls are TRBV6-5 and TRBJ1-5; no clear D. Trimming removed 2 bases from V and 5 bases from J, with 7 bases in between. CDR1 is MNHEY, CDR2 SVGAGI, per germline. The CDR3 consists of 13 residues.

This rearrangement joins TRBV7-9 to TRBJ1-1; D gene uncertain. V lost 5 bases and J 6 bases, leaving 13 bases between the germline ends. The CDR3 is 13 residues long. Looked up from germline, CDR1 is SEHNR and CDR2 is FQNEAQ (reference sequence). The CDR3 sequence: CASSKTAGSEAFF. The CDR3 DNA follows: TGTGCCAGCAGCAAGACGGCAGGTTCTGAAGCTTTCTTT. The variable domain in full, with the rest retrieved from reference TRBV7-9 and TRBJ1-1, is DTGVSQNPRHKITKRGQNVTFRCDPISEHNRLYWYRQTLGQGPEFLTYFQNEAQLEKSRLLSDRFSAERPKGSFSTLEIQRTEQGDSAMYLCASSKTAGSEAFFGQGTRLTVV.

The rearrangement joins TRBV18 to TRBJ1-2; a weak D match, TRBD1 (5 bases). This CDR3 is 15 amino acids long. Looked up from germline, CDR1 is KGHSH and CDR2 is LQKENI. Trimming took 2 bases from V and 3 from J, leaving 13 bases between them. In DNA form, the CDR3 reads TGTGCCAGCTCACCAGGGATCAGGGCGGACTATGGCTACACCTTC. It translates to CASSPGIRADYGYTF.

The chain uses TRBV3-1 (or the pseudogene TRBV3-2) and TRBJ1-2, with D possibly TRBD1 on 5 matching bases. Trimming pared 4 bases from V and 3 bases from J, leaving 9 bases between. This CDR3 is built from 13 residues. From germline, CDR1 is LGHDT and CDR2 YNNKEL (reference sequence). The CDR3 region is CASSPDRYYGYTF. Written as DNA, the CDR3 is TGTGCCAGCAGCCCCGACAGATACTATGGCTACACCTTC.

The chain couples TRBV9 to TRBJ1-4; 7 bases line up with TRBD1. The CDR3 is 15 amino acids. Germline CDR1 is SGDLS and CDR2 is YYNGEE. The J segment lost 3 bases and the V segment lost 1 base, leaving 3 bases of the junction unmatched. The CDR3 coding sequence is TGTGCCAGCAGCGTATTGGGACAGCCTAATGAAAAACTGTTTTTT. This sequence encodes CASSVLGQPNEKLFF.

This clone was recorded once. The V gene is TRBV5-5, the J gene TRBJ2-5; the D gene is possibly TRBD1 (5 bases). The germline CDR1 and CDR2 sequences are SGHKS and YYEKEE (reference sequence). This CDR3 spans 17 amino acids. V was cut by 4 bases and J by 4 bases, with 23 bases left in between. CDR3 amino acids: CASSPIKDTLWGETQYF. CDR3 nucleotides: TGTGCCAGCAGCCCAATAAAGGACACTCTCTGGGGAGAGACCCAGTACTTC. Filled out from reference TRBV5-5 and TRBJ2-5, the complete variable domain reads DAGVTQSPTHLIKTRGQQVTLRCSPISGHKSVSWYQQVLGQGPQFIFQYYEKEERGRGNFPDRFSARQFPNYSSELNVNALLLGDSALYLCASSPIKDTLWGETQYFGPGTRLLVL.

This clone showed up just a few times. This CDR3 reads CASSLAVRWEGTEAFF. CDR3 coding DNA: TGTGCCAGCAGCTTAGCGGTTCGGTGGGAGGGGACTGAAGCTTTCTTT. V and J are TRBV7-9 and TRBJ1-1; a weak D match, TRBD1 (5 bases). CDR3 length: 16 residues. CDR1 and CDR2 from the germline V gene are SEHNR and FQNEAQ (reference sequence). Trimming removed 0 bases from V and 5 bases from J, with 16 bases in between.

The V call is TRBV28, the J call TRBJ1-6; tentatively, D is TRBD1 (5 bases). The CDR3 extends over 13 amino acids. Germline V gives CDR1 MDHEN, CDR2 SYDVKM. Trimming pared 8 bases from V and 14 bases from J, leaving 19 bases between. CDR3 residues: CASGQGSRRSLHF. CDR3 nucleotide sequence: TGTGCCAGCGGGCAGGGTTCCCGACGATCCCTCCACTTT.

This clone has a handful of counts. The rearrangement uses TRBV18 and TRBJ2-3; 10 nucleotides match TRBD1. The J segment lost 0 bases and the V segment lost 6 bases, leaving 15 bases of the junction unmatched. The CDR3 totals 19 residues. CDR1 and CDR2 (germline): KGHSH, LQKENI. This CDR3 is CASSLNTGQGVASTDTQYF. In DNA form, the CDR3 reads TGTGCCAGCTCCCTAAACACCGGACAGGGGGTCGCGAGCACAGATACGCAGTATTTT.

The chain recombines TRBV20-1 with TRBJ1-4; D gene unclear. The CDR3 consists of 11 residues. CDR1 is DFQATT, CDR2 SNEGSKA, per germline (reference sequence). V was trimmed by 3 bases and J by 7 bases, leaving 6 bases between them. This CDR3 reads CSASGGEKLFF. In DNA form, the CDR3 reads TGCAGTGCTAGCGGCGGTGAAAAACTGTTTTTT.

The chain combines TRBV6-1 with TRBJ1-1, with 9 bases fitting TRBD1. Germline V CDR1 and CDR2: MNHNS, SASEGT. The CDR3 runs to 16 residues. J gave up 3 bases and V 4 bases, and 9 bases lay outside the gene matches. The CDR3 sequence is CASSGTDRGRDTEAFF. In DNA, the CDR3 is TGTGCCAGCAGTGGAACGGACAGGGGAAGGGACACTGAAGCTTTCTTT.

DNA of the CDR3: TGCAGCGTCGGACAGGGAGCTAACTATGGCTACACCTTC. It is translated as CSVGQGANYGYTF. The chain links TRBV29-1 to TRBJ1-2; 8 nucleotides agree with TRBD1. Losses at the gene ends were 6 bases for V and 0 bases for J; bases not matched to a gene: 3. Germline CDR1 SQVTM, CDR2 ANQGSEA. The CDR3 is made up of 13 amino acids.

J is TRBJ2-3 and V is TRBV29-1; 8 bases are a match to TRBD2. Trimming cost V 7 bases and J 1 base; bases outside gene matches: 7. The V gene's germline CDR1 is SQVTM and CDR2 ANQGSEA. The CDR3 runs to 14 residues. The CDR3 protein is CSATGTRRTDTQYF. CDR3 coding DNA: TGCAGCGCCACCGGGACTAGACGCACAGATACGCAGTATTTT.